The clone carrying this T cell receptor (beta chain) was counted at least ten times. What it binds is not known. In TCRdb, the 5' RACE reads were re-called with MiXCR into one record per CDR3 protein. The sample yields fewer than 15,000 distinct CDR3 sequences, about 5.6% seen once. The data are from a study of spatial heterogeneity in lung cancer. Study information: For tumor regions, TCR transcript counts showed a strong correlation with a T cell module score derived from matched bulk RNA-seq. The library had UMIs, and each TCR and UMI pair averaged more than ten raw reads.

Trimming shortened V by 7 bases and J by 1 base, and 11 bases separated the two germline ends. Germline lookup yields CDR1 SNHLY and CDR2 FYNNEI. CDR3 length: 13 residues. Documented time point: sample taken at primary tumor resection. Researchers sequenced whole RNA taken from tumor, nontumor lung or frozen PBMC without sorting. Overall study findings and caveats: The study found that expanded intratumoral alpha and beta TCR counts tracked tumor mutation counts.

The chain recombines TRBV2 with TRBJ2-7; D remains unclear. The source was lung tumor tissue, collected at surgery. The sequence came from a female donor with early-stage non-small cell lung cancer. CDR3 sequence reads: CASTPPVSYEQYF. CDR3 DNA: TGTGCCAGCACCCCCCCGGTGTCCTACGAGCAGTACTTC. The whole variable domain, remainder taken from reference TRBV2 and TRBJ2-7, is EPEVTQTPSHQVTQMGQEVILRCVPISNHLYFYWYRQILGQKVEFLVSFYNNEISEKSEIFDDQFSVERPDGSNFTLKIRSTKLEDSAMYFCASTPPVSYEQYFGPGTRLTVT.